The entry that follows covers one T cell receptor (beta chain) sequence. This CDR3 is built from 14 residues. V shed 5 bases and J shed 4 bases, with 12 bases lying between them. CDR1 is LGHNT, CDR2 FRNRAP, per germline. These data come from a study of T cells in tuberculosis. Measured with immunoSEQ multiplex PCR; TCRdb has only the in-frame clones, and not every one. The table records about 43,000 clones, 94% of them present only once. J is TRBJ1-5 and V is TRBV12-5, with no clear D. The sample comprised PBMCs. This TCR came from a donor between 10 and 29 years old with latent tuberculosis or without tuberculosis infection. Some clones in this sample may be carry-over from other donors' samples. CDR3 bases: TGTGCTAGTGGTCCACGACCGGGAAATCAGCCCCAGCATTTT. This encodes CASGPRPGNQPQHF.